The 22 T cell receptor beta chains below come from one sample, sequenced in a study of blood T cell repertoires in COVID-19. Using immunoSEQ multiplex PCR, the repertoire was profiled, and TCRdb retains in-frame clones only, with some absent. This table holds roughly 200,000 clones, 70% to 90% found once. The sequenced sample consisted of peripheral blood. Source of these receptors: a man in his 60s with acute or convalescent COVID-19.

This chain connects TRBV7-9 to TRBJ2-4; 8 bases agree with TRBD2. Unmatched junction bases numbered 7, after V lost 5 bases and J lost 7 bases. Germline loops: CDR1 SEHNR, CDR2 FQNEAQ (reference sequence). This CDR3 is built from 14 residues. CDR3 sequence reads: CASSTGLGRNIQYF. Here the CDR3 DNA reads TGTGCCAGCAGCACGGGACTAGGGAGGAACATTCAGTACTTC.

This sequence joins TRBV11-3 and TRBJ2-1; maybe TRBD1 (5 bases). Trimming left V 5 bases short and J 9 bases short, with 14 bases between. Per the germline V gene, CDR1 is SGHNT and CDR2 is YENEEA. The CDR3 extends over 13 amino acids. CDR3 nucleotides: TGTGCCAGCAGCCAAACTGGGGCCGGTGAGCAGTTCTTC. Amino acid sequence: CASSQTGAGEQFF. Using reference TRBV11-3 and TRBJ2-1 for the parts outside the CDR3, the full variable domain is EAGVVQSPRYKIIEKKQPVAFWCNPISGHNTLYWYLQNLGQGPELLIRYENEEAVDDSQLPKDRFSAERLKGVDSTLKIQPAELGDSAVYLCASSQTGAGEQFFGPGTRLTVL.

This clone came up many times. DNA for the CDR3: TGTGCCAGCAGCTCGACAGGGCTCTATGGCTACACCTTC. This gives the protein CASSSTGLYGYTF. The chain employs TRBV6-6 and TRBJ1-2, with 7 positions matching TRBD1. The trim removed 6 bases at V and 4 bases at J, leaving 5 bases unmatched. Germline CDR1 is MNHNY and CDR2 is SVGAGI (reference sequence). The CDR3 length is 13 residues.

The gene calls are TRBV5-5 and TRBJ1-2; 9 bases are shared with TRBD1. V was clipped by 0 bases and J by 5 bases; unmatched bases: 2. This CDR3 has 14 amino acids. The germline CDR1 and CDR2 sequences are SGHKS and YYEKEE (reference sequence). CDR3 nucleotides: TGTGCCAGCAGCTTGGGTGGGACAGGGTATGGCTACACCTTC. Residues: CASSLGGTGYGYTF.

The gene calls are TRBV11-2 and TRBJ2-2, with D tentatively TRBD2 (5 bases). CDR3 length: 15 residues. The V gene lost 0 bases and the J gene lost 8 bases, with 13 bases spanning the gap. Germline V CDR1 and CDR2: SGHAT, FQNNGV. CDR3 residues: CASSLDLGERGELFF. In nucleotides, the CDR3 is TGTGCCAGCAGCTTAGACTTGGGAGAGAGGGGGGAGCTGTTTTTT.

The CDR3 loop reads CASSPGGENIQYF. In DNA, the CDR3 is TGTGCCAGCTCACCAGGGGGGGAGAACATTCAGTACTTC. The rearrangement uses TRBV18 and TRBJ2-4; 7 bases align to TRBD2. This CDR3 region has 13 residues. The trim removed 2 bases at V and 7 bases at J, leaving 2 bases unmatched. Germline loops: CDR1 KGHSH, CDR2 LQKENI.

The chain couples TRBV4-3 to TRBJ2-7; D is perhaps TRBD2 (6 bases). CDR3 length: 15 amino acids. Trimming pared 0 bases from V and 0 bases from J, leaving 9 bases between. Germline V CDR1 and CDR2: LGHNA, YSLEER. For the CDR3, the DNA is TGCGCCAGCAGCCAAGATCGGAGGGCCTCCTACGAGCAGTACTTC. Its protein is CASSQDRRASYEQYF.

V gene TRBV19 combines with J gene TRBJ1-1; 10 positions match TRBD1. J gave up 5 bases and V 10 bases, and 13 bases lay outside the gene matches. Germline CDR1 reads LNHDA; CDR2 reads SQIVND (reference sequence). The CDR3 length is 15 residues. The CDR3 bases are TGTGCCACCTTACCCGGGACAGGGGCGAGGACTGAAGCTTTCTTT. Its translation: CATLPGTGARTEAFF.

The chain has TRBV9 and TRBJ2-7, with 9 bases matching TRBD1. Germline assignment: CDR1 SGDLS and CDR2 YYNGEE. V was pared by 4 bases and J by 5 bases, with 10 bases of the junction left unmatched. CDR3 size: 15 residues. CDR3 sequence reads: CASSPSGTGMNEQYF. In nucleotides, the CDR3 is TGTGCCAGCAGCCCCAGCGGGACAGGGATGAACGAGCAGTACTTC. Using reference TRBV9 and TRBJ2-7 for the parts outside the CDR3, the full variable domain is DSGVTQTPKHLITATGQRVTLRCSPRSGDLSVYWYQQSLDQGLQFLIQYYNGEERAKGNILERFSAQQFPDLHSELNLSSLELGDSALYFCASSPSGTGMNEQYFGPGTRLTVT.

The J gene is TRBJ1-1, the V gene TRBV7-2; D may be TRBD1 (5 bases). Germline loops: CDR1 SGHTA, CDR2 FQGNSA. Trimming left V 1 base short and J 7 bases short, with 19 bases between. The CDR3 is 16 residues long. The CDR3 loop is CASSLVAVRANGEAFF. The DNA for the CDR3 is TGTGCCAGCAGCTTAGTGGCCGTCAGGGCTAATGGTGAAGCTTTCTTT.

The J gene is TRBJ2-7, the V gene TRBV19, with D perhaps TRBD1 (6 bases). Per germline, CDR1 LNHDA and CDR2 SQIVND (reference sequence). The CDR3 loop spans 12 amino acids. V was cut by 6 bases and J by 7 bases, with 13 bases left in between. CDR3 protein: CASSRIQGEQYF. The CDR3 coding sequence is TGTGCCAGTAGCCGAATACAGGGAGAGCAGTACTTC.

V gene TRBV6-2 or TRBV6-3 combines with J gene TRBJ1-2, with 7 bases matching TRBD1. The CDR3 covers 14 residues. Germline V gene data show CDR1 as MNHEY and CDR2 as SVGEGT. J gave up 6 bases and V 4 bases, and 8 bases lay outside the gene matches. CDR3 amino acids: CASSFRGALDGYTF. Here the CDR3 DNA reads TGTGCCAGCAGTTTCAGGGGGGCCCTTGATGGCTACACCTTC.

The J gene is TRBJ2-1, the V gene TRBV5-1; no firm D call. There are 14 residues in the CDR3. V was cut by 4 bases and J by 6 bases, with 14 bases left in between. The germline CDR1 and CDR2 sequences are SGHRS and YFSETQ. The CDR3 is CASSPRVDLNEQFF. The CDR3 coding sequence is TGCGCCAGCAGCCCCCGGGTAGACCTCAATGAGCAGTTCTTC.

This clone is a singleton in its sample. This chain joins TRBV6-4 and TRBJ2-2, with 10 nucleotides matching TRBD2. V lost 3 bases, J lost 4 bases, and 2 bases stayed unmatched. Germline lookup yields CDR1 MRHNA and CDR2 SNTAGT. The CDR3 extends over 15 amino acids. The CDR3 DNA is TGTGCCAGCAGTGAAATAGCGGGGGGCACCGGGGAGCTGTTTTTT. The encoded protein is CASSEIAGGTGELFF.

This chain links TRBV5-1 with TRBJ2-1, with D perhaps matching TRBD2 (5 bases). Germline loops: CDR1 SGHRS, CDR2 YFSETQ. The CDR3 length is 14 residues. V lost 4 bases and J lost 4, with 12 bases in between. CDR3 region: CASSPESGYNEQFF. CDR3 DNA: TGCGCCAGCAGCCCAGAGTCGGGGTACAATGAGCAGTTCTTC.

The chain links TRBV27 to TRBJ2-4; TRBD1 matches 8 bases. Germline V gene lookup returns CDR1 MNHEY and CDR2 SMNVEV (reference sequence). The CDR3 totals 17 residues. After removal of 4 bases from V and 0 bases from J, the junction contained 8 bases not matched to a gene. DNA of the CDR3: TGTGCCAGCAGTTCCTCTCCGGGACAGGTAGCCAAAAACATTCAGTACTTC. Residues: CASSSSPGQVAKNIQYF.

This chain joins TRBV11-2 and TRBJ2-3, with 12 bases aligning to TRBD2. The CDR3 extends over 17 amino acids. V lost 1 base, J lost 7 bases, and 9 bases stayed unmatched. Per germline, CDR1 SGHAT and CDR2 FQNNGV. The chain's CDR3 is CASSLVRTSGGFNTQYF. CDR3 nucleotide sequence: TGTGCCAGCAGCTTAGTTCGTACTAGCGGGGGGTTCAATACGCAGTATTTT.

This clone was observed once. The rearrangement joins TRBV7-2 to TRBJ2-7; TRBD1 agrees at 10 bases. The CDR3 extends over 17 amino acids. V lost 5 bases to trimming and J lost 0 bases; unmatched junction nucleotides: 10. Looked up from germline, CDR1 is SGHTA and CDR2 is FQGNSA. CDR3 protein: CASSPGQGREHSYEQYF. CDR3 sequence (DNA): TGTGCCAGCAGCCCGGGACAGGGGAGGGAACACTCCTACGAGCAGTACTTC.

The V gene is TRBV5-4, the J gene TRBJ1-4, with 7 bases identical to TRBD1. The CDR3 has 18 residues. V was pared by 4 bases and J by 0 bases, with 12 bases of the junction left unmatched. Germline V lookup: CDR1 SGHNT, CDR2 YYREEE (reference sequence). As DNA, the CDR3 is TGTGCCAGCAGCGAGGGACAGTTCTGGGGATCAACTAATGAAAAACTGTTTTTT. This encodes CASSEGQFWGSTNEKLFF.

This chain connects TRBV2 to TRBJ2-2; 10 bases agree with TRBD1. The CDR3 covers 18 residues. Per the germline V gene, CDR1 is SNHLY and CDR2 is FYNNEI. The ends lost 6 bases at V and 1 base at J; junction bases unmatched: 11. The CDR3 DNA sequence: TGTGCCAGCAGCGAAACACGGACAGGGGGAGGGAACACCGGGGAGCTGTTTTTT. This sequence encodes CASSETRTGGGNTGELFF.

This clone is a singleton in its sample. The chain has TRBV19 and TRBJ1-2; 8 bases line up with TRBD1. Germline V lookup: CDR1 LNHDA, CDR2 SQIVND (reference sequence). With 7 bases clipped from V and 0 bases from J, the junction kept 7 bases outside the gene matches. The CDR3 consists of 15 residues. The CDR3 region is CASNSGDRPNYGYTF. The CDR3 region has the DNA TGTGCCAGTAACTCGGGGGACAGGCCTAACTATGGCTACACCTTC. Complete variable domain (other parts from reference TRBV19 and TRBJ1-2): DGGITQSPKYLFRKEGQNVTLSCEQNLNHDAMYWYRQDPGQGLRLIYYSQIVNDFQKGDIAEGYSVSREKKESFPLTVTSAQKNPTAFYLCASNSGDRPNYGYTFGSGTRLTVV.

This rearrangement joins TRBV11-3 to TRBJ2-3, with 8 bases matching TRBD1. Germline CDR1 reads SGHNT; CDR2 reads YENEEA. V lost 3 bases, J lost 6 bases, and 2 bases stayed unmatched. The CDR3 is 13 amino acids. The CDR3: CASSLTGADTQYF. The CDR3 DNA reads TGTGCCAGCAGCTTGACAGGGGCGGATACGCAGTATTTT.